This T cell receptor (beta chain) came from a study of blood T cell repertoires in COVID-19. About the study: From T cells, B-cell-depleted T cells, or PBMCs came the material, which was cDNA or gDNA.

Profiled with immunoSEQ multiplex PCR; TCRdb holds only in-frame clones, not every one. The sample includes a few hundred thousand clones, about 85% seen only once; the top ten take approximately 3.3%. V was pared by 3 bases and J by 6 bases, with 14 bases between. CDR3 length equals 14 residues. Germline CDR1 and CDR2: MNHEY and SMNVEV (reference sequence). Sequences were obtained from peripheral blood. The source of this sequence is a young man with active or convalescent COVID-19. The rearrangement links TRBV27 to TRBJ1-2; D call uncertain. As DNA, the CDR3 is TGTGCCAGCAGTTTTCTTTCGACTGATGATGGCTACACCTTC. It specifies CASSFLSTDDGYTF.